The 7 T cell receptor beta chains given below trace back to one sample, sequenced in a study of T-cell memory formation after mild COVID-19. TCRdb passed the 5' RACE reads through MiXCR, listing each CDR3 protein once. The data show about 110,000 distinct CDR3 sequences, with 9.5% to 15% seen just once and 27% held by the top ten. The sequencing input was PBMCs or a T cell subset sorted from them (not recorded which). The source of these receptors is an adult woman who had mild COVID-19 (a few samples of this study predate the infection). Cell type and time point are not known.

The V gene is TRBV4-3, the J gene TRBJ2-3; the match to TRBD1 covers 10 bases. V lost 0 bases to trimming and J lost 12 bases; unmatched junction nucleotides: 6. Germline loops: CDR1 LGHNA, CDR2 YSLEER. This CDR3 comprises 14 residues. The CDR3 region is CASSQESGTGVQYF. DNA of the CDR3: TGCGCCAGCAGCCAAGAAAGCGGGACAGGGGTTCAGTATTTT.

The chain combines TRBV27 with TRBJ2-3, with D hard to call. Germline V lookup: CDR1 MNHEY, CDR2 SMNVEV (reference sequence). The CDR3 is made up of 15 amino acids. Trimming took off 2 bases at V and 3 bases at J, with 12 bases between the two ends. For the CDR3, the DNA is TGTGCCAGCAGTTTACTGCCAGGCCCTACAGATACGCAGTATTTT. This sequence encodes CASSLLPGPTDTQYF.

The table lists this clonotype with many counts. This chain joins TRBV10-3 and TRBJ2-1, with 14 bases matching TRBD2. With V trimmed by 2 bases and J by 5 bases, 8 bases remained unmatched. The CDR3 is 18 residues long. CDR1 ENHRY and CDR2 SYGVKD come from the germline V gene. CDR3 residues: CAISEPTGLAGAHNEQFF. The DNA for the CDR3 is TGTGCCATCAGTGAGCCAACGGGACTAGCGGGAGCCCACAATGAGCAGTTCTTC.

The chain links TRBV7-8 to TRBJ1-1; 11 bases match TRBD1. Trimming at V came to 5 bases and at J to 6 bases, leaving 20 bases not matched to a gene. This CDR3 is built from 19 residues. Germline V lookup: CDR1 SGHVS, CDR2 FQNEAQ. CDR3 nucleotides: TGTGCCAGCAGCGGAGATAGAGGGACAGGGGGTCTCGGGTCCGCTGAAGCTTTCTTT. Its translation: CASSGDRGTGGLGSAEAFF.

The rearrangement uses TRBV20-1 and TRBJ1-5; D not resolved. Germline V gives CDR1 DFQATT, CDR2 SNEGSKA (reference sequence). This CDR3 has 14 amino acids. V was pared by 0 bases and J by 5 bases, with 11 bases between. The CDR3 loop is CSARDPREDQPQHF. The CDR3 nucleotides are TGCAGTGCTAGAGATCCGAGGGAGGATCAGCCCCAGCATTTT.

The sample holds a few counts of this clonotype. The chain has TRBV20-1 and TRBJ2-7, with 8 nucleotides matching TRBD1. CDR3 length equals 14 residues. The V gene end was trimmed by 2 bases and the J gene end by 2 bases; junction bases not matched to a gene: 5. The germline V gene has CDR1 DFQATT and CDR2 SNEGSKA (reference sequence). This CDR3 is CSARTTGETYEQYF. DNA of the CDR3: TGCAGTGCTAGAACGACAGGGGAAACCTACGAGCAGTACTTC.

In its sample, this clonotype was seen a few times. The CDR3 is CASSHDRSSYEQYF. CDR3 in DNA: TGCGCCAGCAGCCATGACAGGAGCTCCTACGAGCAGTACTTC. The chain combines TRBV4-3 with TRBJ2-7; tentatively, D is TRBD1 (6 bases). Trimming took off 3 bases at V and 0 bases at J, with 9 bases between the two ends. The germline V gene encodes CDR1 LGHNA and CDR2 YSLEER. The CDR3 has 14 amino acids.